The TCR beta chain under discussion was sequenced for a study of T cell repertoires in cytomegalovirus infection. The V end lost 5 bases, the J end lost 6 bases, and 13 bases lay between the germline ends. Per the germline V gene, CDR1 is SGHTA and CDR2 is FQGNSA. The CDR3 sequence is 14 residues long. This clonotype appeared many times. TCRdb independently ran MiXCR on the reads; one entry per CDR3 protein. The repertoire has roughly 230,000 distinct CDR3 sequences, 15% to 20% of them found once; the top ten carry roughly 50%. This receptor was obtained from a human donor in good health (CMV status not recorded). Some clones in this sample may be carry-over from other donors' samples. Sequencing used CD8+ T cells from PBMCs. The chain is built from TRBV7-2 and TRBJ1-4; no reliable D call. This CDR3 reads CASSPKLADEKLFF. CDR3 coding DNA: TGTGCCAGCAGCCCCAAGTTGGCTGATGAAAAACTGTTTTTT.